This TCR beta chain was observed in a study of T cell responses to AZD1222 COVID-19 vaccine (dated by TCRdb to the early 2020s). Context from the whole study: TCR sequencing covered roughly 230 trial participants: 207 given two doses of AZD1222 and 26 given two doses of MenACWY control vaccine. Trial participants were enrolled into age subgroups of 18-55, 56-69 and 70-plus years, which contained around 150, 28 and 57 TCR-sequenced participants, respectively. Findings and caveats that apply to the study as a whole: Conclusions about previously exposed vaccinees were limited because only a handful of AZD1222 recipients were SARS-CoV-2 seropositive at baseline. Reportedly, almost half of the unique spike-specific TCRs recognized epitopes lying outside the regions that are mutated in the B.1.351 and B.1.1.7 variants. The 56-69-year group was small, and its depth increase did not reach significance, likely because of low power. Because no day 14 peak-response samples were available, repertoires were characterized only after the peak T cell response. A significant rise in spike-specific TCR breadth and depth was observed after two AZD1222 doses relative to day 0 and relative to MenACWY recipients. The whole spike protein was spanned by vaccine-associated CD4 TCRs, and dominant responses were seen in regions 160-218 and 743-854. Participants were mostly white British and included more females than males, and it was suggested by the authors that clonal diversity may have been underestimated.

In regard to this clone: Its recognized antigen is unknown. Nothing much larger sits one base from this clone, and base qualities are not available.

The CDR3 regions of human TCRbeta chains were analyzed by immunosequencing. The authors processed their data as follows. TCRs in the repertoires were compared against a reference library of SARS-CoV-2-specific TCRs that had been generated with the MIRA antigen-specificity platform. Breadth was defined as the fraction of unique TCRs that were SARS-CoV-2-associated, and depth was defined as the fraction of total T cells that were SARS-CoV-2-associated. Using the MIRA data, each spike-specific TCR was assigned both to the spike region to which the TCR was reactive and to a CD4 or CD8 class. Log10-transformed breadth and depth values were compared by one-way ANOVA with Sidak's multiple comparisons tests. TCRdb holds this immuneACCESS table with in-frame rearrangements only. Some clones are missing; in checked studies, unresolved V genes explain under half, and the rest has no known cause. D and trimming were read from the DNA, whereas the V and J calls and clone size are those reported in that table. Here the sample has hundreds of thousands of clones; just over 90% occur a single time. The ten biggest clones cover roughly 1% of the sample.

The time point label corresponds to: baseline before first vaccination. What the treatment or condition label conveys for this sample: meningococcal conjugate vaccine given as trial control. Samples from vaccinated people were obtained from the UK trials COV001 and COV002, which included a single-blind randomized controlled phase 2/3 trial of AZD1222 (ChAdOx1 nCoV-19) in healthy adults. Trial participant PBMC samples were collected at day 0 and day 28 after the second dose for TCRbeta chain sequencing. Sequencing used peripheral blood, obtained on day 0 of MenACWY control vaccination. The clonotype originates from an adult in good health.

In nucleotides, the sequence is TGTGCCAGCAGCTTAGTGGGGGGGAGCGAGACCCAGTACTTC. Translated, it gives CASSLVGGSETQYF. Recombination connected TRBV7-8 to TRBJ2-5; 7 central nucleotides agree with TRBD2. The germline V and J ends show losses of 1 base and 5 bases respectively, and no gene match explains 4 bases of the junction. Reading from cysteine to phenylalanine, the CDR3 counts 14 amino acids. Of the read, only the CDR3 DNA is kept; its 42 bases are in frame from base 1. Per the germline V gene, SGHVS is the CDR1 and FQNEAQ is the CDR2.